These T cell receptor beta chains were read from a single sample in a study of OX40 agonist ivuxolimab in advanced cancers. The repertoire was sequenced with immunoSEQ multiplex PCR; TCRdb's copy has only in-frame clones and lacks some. The sample includes tens of thousands of clones, 88% of them seen just once. This material consisted of CD4+ or CD8+ T cells sorted from blood, taken in a trial of the OX40 agonist ivuxolimab. The receptors derive from an adult with an advanced solid tumor such as melanoma, head and neck, liver or kidney cancer. Both conserved end residues are part of each CDR3. The D gene is left open where the match is weak. Expanded clones are given a class, and other clones once, few, many or no size at all.

CDR3 protein: CSATGNYGYTF
CDR3 DNA: TGCAGTGCCACAGGGAACTATGGCTACACCTTC
J gene: TRBJ1-2
clone size: once
D gene: NA
V gene: TRBV20-1

CDR3 protein: CASSLGTSGPYEQYF
CDR3 DNA: TGCGCCAGCAGCTTGGGGACTAGCGGGCCCTACGAGCAGTACTTC
J gene: TRBJ2-7
clone size: NA
D gene: TRBD2
V gene: TRBV5-1

CDR3 protein: CASSLAGGTGDHEQFF
CDR3 DNA: TGTGCCAGCAGCTTGGCAGGGGGGACAGGGGACCATGAGCAGTTCTTC
J gene: TRBJ2-1
clone size: NA
D gene: TRBD1
V gene: TRBV5-4

CDR3 protein: CASSPRQESNTEAFF
CDR3 DNA: TGTGCCAGCAGTCCCCGACAGGAATCGAACACTGAAGCTTTCTTT
J gene: TRBJ1-1
clone size: NA
D gene: NA
V gene: TRBV27

CDR3 protein: CASSQGASGGAGGETQYF
CDR3 DNA: TGCGCCAGCAGCCAAGGCGCTAGCGGGGGGGCCGGCGGGGAGACCCAGTACTTC
J gene: TRBJ2-5
clone size: NA
D gene: TRBD2
V gene: TRBV4-3

CDR3 protein: CASSPGLKETQYF
CDR3 DNA: TGTGCCAGCTCACCGGGTCTGAAAGAGACCCAGTACTTC
J gene: TRBJ2-5
clone size: NA
D gene: NA
V gene: TRBV18

CDR3 protein: CASRDRGPNPEAFF
CDR3 DNA: TGTGCCAGCAGGGACAGGGGGCCAAACCCTGAAGCTTTCTTT
J gene: TRBJ1-1
clone size: NA
D gene: TRBD1
V gene: TRBV28

CDR3 protein: CASSQQGLQETQYF
CDR3 DNA: TGTGCCAGCTCACAACAGGGGTTGCAGGAGACCCAGTACTTC
J gene: TRBJ2-5
clone size: few
D gene: TRBD1
V gene: TRBV18

CDR3 protein: CASRRGTVGRGYGYTF
CDR3 DNA: TGTGCCAGCAGGCGCGGGACAGTCGGACGCGGCTATGGCTACACCTTC
J gene: TRBJ1-2
clone size: NA
D gene: TRBD1
V gene: TRBV5-6

CDR3 protein: CASSQALQLYF
CDR3 DNA: TGTGCCAGCAGCCAAGCTTTACAGCTATACTTC
J gene: TRBJ2-7
clone size: NA
D gene: NA
V gene: TRBV14

CDR3 protein: CASSTGQGLMGYTF
CDR3 DNA: TGTGCCAGCAGTACCGGACAGGGACTGATGGGCTACACCTTC
J gene: TRBJ1-2
clone size: NA
D gene: TRBD1
V gene: TRBV6-5

CDR3 protein: CASSSGTSIGYNEQFF
CDR3 DNA: TGTGCCAGTAGTAGTGGGACTAGCATCGGGTACAATGAGCAGTTCTTC
J gene: TRBJ2-1
clone size: NA
D gene: TRBD2
V gene: TRBV19

CDR3 protein: CASSVGTDTQYF
CDR3 DNA: TGTGCCAGCAGCGTAGGAACAGATACGCAGTATTTT
J gene: TRBJ2-3
clone size: NA
D gene: NA
V gene: TRBV9

CDR3 protein: CAWSSAANIQYF
CDR3 DNA: TGTGCCTGGAGTTCCGCGGCTAACATTCAGTACTTC
J gene: TRBJ2-4
clone size: NA
D gene: NA
V gene: TRBV30

CDR3 protein: CASGGVGLGYTF
CDR3 DNA: TGTGCTTCGGGGGGGGTCGGACTTGGCTACACCTTC
J gene: TRBJ1-2
clone size: NA
D gene: NA
V gene: TRBV27

CDR3 protein: CATSSGQGRGLAAYNEQFF
CDR3 DNA: TGTGCCACCAGCTCGGGACAGGGAAGAGGACTAGCGGCTTACAATGAGCAGTTCTTC
J gene: TRBJ2-1
clone size: NA
D gene: NA
V gene: TRBV15

CDR3 protein: CASSYSGDRPNYEQYF
CDR3 DNA: TGTGCCAGCAGTTACTCAGGGGACAGGCCGAACTACGAGCAGTACTTC
J gene: TRBJ2-7
clone size: NA
D gene: TRBD1
V gene: TRBV6-5

CDR3 protein: CASSLAGAGETQYF
CDR3 DNA: TGTGCCAGCAGCTTAGCCGGGGCAGGAGAGACCCAGTACTTC
J gene: TRBJ2-5
clone size: NA
D gene: NA
V gene: TRBV7-2

CDR3 protein: CATSRDKADTQYF
CDR3 DNA: TGTGCCACCAGCAGAGATAAGGCAGATACGCAGTATTTT
J gene: TRBJ2-3
clone size: once
D gene: NA
V gene: TRBV15

CDR3 protein: CASSLAGRTEAFF
CDR3 DNA: TGCGCCAGCAGCTTGGCGGGAAGAACTGAAGCTTTCTTT
J gene: TRBJ1-1
clone size: NA
D gene: NA
V gene: TRBV5-1

CDR3 protein: CASSYSRFYEQYF
CDR3 DNA: TGTGCCAGCAGTTACTCCCGTTTCTACGAGCAGTACTTC
J gene: TRBJ2-7
clone size: NA
D gene: NA
V gene: TRBV6-6

CDR3 protein: CASSLTGNEKLFF
CDR3 DNA: TGTGCCAGCAGCTTGACAGGGAATGAAAAACTGTTTTTT
J gene: TRBJ1-4
clone size: NA
D gene: TRBD1
V gene: TRBV7-2

CDR3 protein: CAGTEEGGLQTETQYF
CDR3 DNA: TGTGCCGGCACCGAGGAGGGGGGCCTCCAAACAGAGACCCAGTACTTC
J gene: TRBJ2-5
clone size: NA
D gene: NA
V gene: TRBV2

CDR3 protein: CASRGQGHYGYTF
CDR3 DNA: TGTGCCAGCAGGGGACAGGGGCACTATGGCTACACCTTC
J gene: TRBJ1-2
clone size: NA
D gene: TRBD1
V gene: TRBV11-2

CDR3 protein: CASSRGTGNTNTEAFF
CDR3 DNA: TGTGCCAGCAGCCGCGGGACAGGGAATACAAACACTGAAGCTTTCTTT
J gene: TRBJ1-1
clone size: once
D gene: TRBD1
V gene: TRBV5-6

CDR3 protein: CASSLEGLAQETQYF
CDR3 DNA: TGCGCCAGCAGCTTGGAAGGACTAGCCCAAGAGACCCAGTACTTC
J gene: TRBJ2-5
clone size: NA
D gene: TRBD2
V gene: TRBV5-1